A single T cell receptor beta chain is shown here with its context. Its cognate antigen is unknown. RNA transcripts yielded amplified TCR beta CDR3 regions. The first round was an RT-PCR with HTBI primers, and the second round was a multiplex PCR. TCRdb re-called the multiplex PCR reads through MiXCR, storing one row per CDR3 protein. The sample has more than 1,000,000 distinct CDR3 sequences; roughly two fifths are singletons. The CDR3 consists of 14 residues. Germline V CDR1 and CDR2: MDHEN, SYDVKM. Trimming took 3 bases from V and 8 from J, leaving 11 bases between them. The sample originates from a study of Graves' ophthalmopathy and Graves' hyperthyroidism. Hyperthyroidism in these 18- to 65-year-old patients was newly diagnosed, lasting under 2 months. General study results and limits: Detected in blood as well were most expanded thyroid clonotypes with frequency above 0.001.

This chain uses TRBV28 with TRBJ1-6; no clear D gene. Sequenced sample: peripheral blood or thyroid tissue (not recorded which). The clonotype was recovered from an adult man with Graves' hyperthyroidism. CDR3 region: CASSFSRPYSPLHF. The CDR3 DNA follows: TGTGCCAGCAGTTTTTCGAGACCGTATTCACCCCTCCACTTT.